Presented here are 18 T cell receptor beta chains from one specimen sequenced in a study of blood T cells in healthy people across ages. A second about 7 to 11 cycle PCR used barcoded and J-beta primers. TCRdb passed the 5' RACE reads through MiXCR, listing each CDR3 protein once. The profile shows roughly 720,000 distinct CDR3 sequences, about 48% of them singletons. Sequencing was performed on blood. These receptor sequences come from an older man in good health.

V and J are TRBV14 and TRBJ1-2; D is ambiguous. The length of the CDR3 is 15 residues. CDR1 and CDR2 (germline): SGHDN, FVKESK. V lost 1 base and J 4 bases, leaving 13 bases between the germline ends. CDR3 in amino acids: CASSQGARDGYGYTF. For the CDR3, the DNA is TGTGCCAGCAGCCAAGGTGCACGTGATGGCTATGGCTACACCTTC.

The V and J genes are TRBV28 and TRBJ1-3; tentatively, D is TRBD1 (6 bases). CDR1 and CDR2 (germline): MDHEN, SYDVKM. This CDR3 has 12 residues. Trimming left V 10 bases short and J 2 bases short, with 9 bases between. CDR3 nucleotides: TGTGCCATCAGGGGTCCTGGAAACACCATATATTTT. Translated: CAIRGPGNTIYF.

The chain uses TRBV5-1 and TRBJ2-7, with D possibly being TRBD2 (5 bases). V lost 0 bases and J lost 4, with 14 bases in between. This CDR3 region has 15 residues. Germline V lookup: CDR1 SGHRS, CDR2 YFSETQ. CDR3 in amino acids: CASSLDGSVGYEQYF. CDR3 nucleotides: TGCGCCAGCAGCTTGGATGGTAGCGTTGGTTACGAGCAGTACTTC.

This clonotype was seen only a few times. The V call is TRBV12-3 or TRBV12-4, the J call TRBJ2-5; D not certain. TRBJ2-7 matches the DNA end more closely, so the J call is doubtful. This CDR3 contains 15 residues. The CDR3 DNA is TGTGCCAGCAGTTTAATCGGACCCCAAAGTCGCGAGCAGTACTTC. Residues: CASSLIGPQSREQYF.

J is TRBJ2-7 and V is TRBV20-1; 7 bases match TRBD2. CDR3 length: 15 residues. The V gene end was trimmed by 3 bases and the J gene end by 0 bases; junction bases not matched to a gene: 8. Germline V gene data show CDR1 as DFQATT and CDR2 as SNEGSKA (reference sequence). In DNA form, the CDR3 reads TGCAGTGCTAGTCGGGGGGAGGGACGCTCCTACGAGCAGTACTTC. Its translation: CSASRGEGRSYEQYF.

The V call is TRBV6-1, the J call TRBJ2-1; no firm D call. V was clipped by 3 bases and J by 7 bases, with 7 bases between them. Per germline, CDR1 MNHNS and CDR2 SASEGT. The CDR3 runs 12 residues. The CDR3 protein is CASSDEWNEQFF. The CDR3 DNA is TGTGCCAGCAGTGATGAATGGAATGAGCAGTTCTTC.

The CDR3 loop is CASSRQGVVKNIQYF. The CDR3 DNA follows: TGTGCCAGCAGCCGACAGGGGGTGGTCAAAAACATTCAGTACTTC. The chain carries TRBV7-9 and TRBJ2-4; 9 nucleotides agree with TRBD1. Trimming cost V 5 bases and J 3 bases; bases outside gene matches: 5. Germline CDR1 is SEHNR and CDR2 is FQNEAQ (reference sequence). The CDR3 has 15 amino acids.

CDR3 residues: CSARGHTLGLGNQPQHF. DNA of the CDR3: TGCAGTGCTAGAGGACACACTCTAGGGCTAGGCAATCAGCCCCAGCATTTT. The rearrangement joins TRBV20-1 to TRBJ1-5; no firm D call. Germline-derived CDR1 and CDR2 are DFQATT and SNEGSKA (reference sequence). The CDR3 length is 17 residues. Trimming removed 1 base from V and 2 bases from J, with 18 bases in between.

Only a few counts were recorded for this clonotype. This chain links TRBV20-1 with TRBJ2-3; D is undetermined. The CDR3 has 12 residues. With 8 bases removed from V and 6 bases from J, the gap between germline ends came to 15 bases. The germline V gene encodes CDR1 DFQATT and CDR2 SNEGSKA (reference sequence). CDR3 sequence reads: CSTRTASDTQYF. CDR3 bases: TGCAGTACCCGGACGGCCTCGGATACGCAGTATTTT.

The rearrangement uses TRBV4-1 and TRBJ2-5, with a tentative D call TRBD1 (5 bases). This CDR3 has 13 residues. Germline CDR1 reads MGHRA; CDR2 reads YSYEKL. Trimming pared 4 bases from V and 5 bases from J, leaving 11 bases between. CDR3 sequence reads: CASSPGFPETQYF. The CDR3 region has the DNA TGCGCCAGCAGCCCAGGGTTCCCGGAGACCCAGTACTTC.

This clonotype was found a few times. The chain joins TRBV11-2 to TRBJ1-1; D not certain. This CDR3 has 15 amino acids. Germline lookup yields CDR1 SGHAT and CDR2 FQNNGV. V lost 1 base and J lost 0, with 9 bases in between. The CDR3 bases are TGTGCCAGCAGCTTAGCGGTTGGGATGAACACTGAAGCTTTCTTT. This codes for CASSLAVGMNTEAFF.

The V and J genes are TRBV5-1 and TRBJ2-1; no firm D call. The CDR3 runs to 13 residues. Germline loops: CDR1 SGHRS, CDR2 YFSETQ. The V end was cut by 4 bases, the J end by 12 bases, with 17 bases between. The CDR3 bases are TGCGCCAGCAGCGCTCCGGGTCCCGAAGGGCAGTTCTTC. It specifies CASSAPGPEGQFF.

V is TRBV29-1 and J is TRBJ2-1; 7 nucleotides align to TRBD2. V shed 2 bases, J shed 1 base, and the junction held 5 bases outside the gene matches. Germline CDR1 and CDR2: SQVTM and ANQGSEA. The CDR3 extends over 15 amino acids. The CDR3 DNA is TGCAGCGTTGAATCTGGCGGGAGATCCTACAATGAGCAGTTCTTC. Its translation: CSVESGGRSYNEQFF.

This clonotype was seen ten or more times. The rearrangement uses TRBV24-1 and TRBJ2-3, with D possibly being TRBD2 (6 bases). V shed 4 bases and J shed 14 bases, with 27 bases lying between them. The germline gives CDR1 KGHDR, CDR2 SFDVKD. The CDR3 extends over 16 amino acids. DNA for the CDR3: TGTGCCACCAGTGACTCCGACATAGCGGCTCACAGATACGCGTATTTT. Translation gives CATSDSDIAAHRYAYF.

The J gene is TRBJ1-1, the V gene TRBV25-1, with D maybe TRBD1 (6 bases). The CDR3 runs 15 residues. V dropped 4 bases and J dropped 1 base, with 13 bases sitting between them. Germline values: CDR1 MGHDK, CDR2 SYGVNS. The CDR3 DNA is TGTGCCAGCAGTGGGGGGGGCAGCCCGAACACTGAAGCTTTCTTT. Translating gives CASSGGGSPNTEAFF. Looking up the rest from reference TRBV25-1 and TRBJ1-1 gives the full variable domain: EADIYQTPRYLVIGTGKKITLECSQTMGHDKMYWYQQDPGMELHLIHYSYGVNSTEKGDLSSESTVSRIRTEHFPLTLESARPSHTSQYLCASSGGGSPNTEAFFGQGTRLTVV.

J is TRBJ2-7 and V is TRBV5-1, with D tentatively TRBD1 or TRBD2 (5 bases each). CDR1 is SGHRS and CDR2 is YFSETQ in the germline V gene. The CDR3 is made up of 14 amino acids. V lost 7 bases to trimming and J lost 1 base, with 15 bases between them. The CDR3 loop reads CASGLGTSSYEQYF. The CDR3, as DNA: TGCGCCAGCGGCCTCGGGACCTCATCCTACGAGCAGTACTTC.

In its sample, this clonotype was seen a few times. CDR3 in DNA: TGTGCCAGCAAGCCAGAGATGAACACTGAAGCTTTCTTT. Amino acid sequence: CASKPEMNTEAFF. The chain is built from TRBV6-1 and TRBJ1-1; unclear D gene. The CDR3 runs 13 residues. Germline values: CDR1 MNHNS, CDR2 SASEGT. Between the trimmed V and J ends, which lost 7 bases and 0 bases, there was a span of 9 bases.

This clonotype was found a few times. The genes are TRBV28 and TRBJ1-2, with D maybe TRBD1 (6 bases). V was pared by 3 bases and J by 7 bases, with 15 bases between. This CDR3 is 14 amino acids long. Germline V gene sequence: CDR1 MDHEN, CDR2 SYDVKM. CDR3 in amino acids: CASSLVTGSCGYTF. The CDR3 region has the DNA TGTGCCAGCAGTTTGGTGACAGGCTCCTGTGGCTACACCTTC.